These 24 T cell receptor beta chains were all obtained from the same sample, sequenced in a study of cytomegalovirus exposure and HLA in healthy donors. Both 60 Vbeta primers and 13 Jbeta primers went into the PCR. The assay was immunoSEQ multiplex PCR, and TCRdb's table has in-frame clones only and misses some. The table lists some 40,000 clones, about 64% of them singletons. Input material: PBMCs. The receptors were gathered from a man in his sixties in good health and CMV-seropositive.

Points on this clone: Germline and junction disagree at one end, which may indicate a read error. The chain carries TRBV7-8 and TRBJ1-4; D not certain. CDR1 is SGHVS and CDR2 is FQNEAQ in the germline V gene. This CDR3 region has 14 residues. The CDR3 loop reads CAGSLDGANEKLFF. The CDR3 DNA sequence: TGTGCCGGCAGCTTAGACGGGGCTAATGAAAAACTGTTTTTT.

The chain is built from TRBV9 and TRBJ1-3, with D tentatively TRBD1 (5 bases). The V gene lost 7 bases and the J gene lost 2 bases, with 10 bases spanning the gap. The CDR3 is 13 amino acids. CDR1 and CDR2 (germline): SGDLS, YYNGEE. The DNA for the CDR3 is TGTGCCAGCTCCGACAGTGCTGGAAACACCATATATTTT. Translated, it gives CASSDSAGNTIYF.

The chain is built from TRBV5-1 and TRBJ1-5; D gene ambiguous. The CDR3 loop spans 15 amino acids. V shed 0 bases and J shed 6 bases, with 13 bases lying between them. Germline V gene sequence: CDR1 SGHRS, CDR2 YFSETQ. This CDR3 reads CASSLDGDGGQPQHF. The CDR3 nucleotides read TGCGCCAGCAGCTTGGACGGGGATGGTGGTCAGCCCCAGCATTTT.

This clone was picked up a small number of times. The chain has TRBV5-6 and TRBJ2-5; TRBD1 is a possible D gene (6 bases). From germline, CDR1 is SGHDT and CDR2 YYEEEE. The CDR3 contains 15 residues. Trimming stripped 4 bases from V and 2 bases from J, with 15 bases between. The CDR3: CASSATIQGQETQYF. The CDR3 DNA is TGTGCCAGCAGCGCCACCATCCAGGGGCAAGAGACCCAGTACTTC.

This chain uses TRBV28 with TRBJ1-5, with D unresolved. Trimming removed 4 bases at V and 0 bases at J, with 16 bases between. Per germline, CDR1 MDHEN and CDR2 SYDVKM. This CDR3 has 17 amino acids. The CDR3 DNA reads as TGTGCCAGCAGTTCCGCCCTCAAAAGCTATAGCAATCAGCCCCAGCATTTT. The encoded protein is CASSSALKSYSNQPQHF.

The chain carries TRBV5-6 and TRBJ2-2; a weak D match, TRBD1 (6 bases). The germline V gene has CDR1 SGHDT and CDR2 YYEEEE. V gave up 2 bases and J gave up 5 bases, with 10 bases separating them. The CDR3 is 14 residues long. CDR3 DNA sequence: TGTGCCAGCAGCTTTTTACAGGGTACCGGGGAGCTGTTTTTT. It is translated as CASSFLQGTGELFF. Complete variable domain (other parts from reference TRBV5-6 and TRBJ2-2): DAGVTQSPTHLIKTRGQQVTLRCSPKSGHDTVSWYQQALGQGPQFIFQYYEEEERQRGNFPDRFSGHQFPNYSSELNVNALLLGDSALYLCASSFLQGTGELFFGEGSRLTVL.

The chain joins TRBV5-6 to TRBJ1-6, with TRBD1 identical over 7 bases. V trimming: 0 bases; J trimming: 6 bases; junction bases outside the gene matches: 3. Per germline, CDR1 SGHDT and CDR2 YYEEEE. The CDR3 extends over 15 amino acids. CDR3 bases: TGTGCCAGCAGCTTGGGAGGGGGCCCTAATTCACCCCTCCACTTT. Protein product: CASSLGGGPNSPLHF. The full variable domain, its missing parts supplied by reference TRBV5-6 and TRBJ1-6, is DAGVTQSPTHLIKTRGQQVTLRCSPKSGHDTVSWYQQALGQGPQFIFQYYEEEERQRGNFPDRFSGHQFPNYSSELNVNALLLGDSALYLCASSLGGGPNSPLHFGNGTRLTVT.

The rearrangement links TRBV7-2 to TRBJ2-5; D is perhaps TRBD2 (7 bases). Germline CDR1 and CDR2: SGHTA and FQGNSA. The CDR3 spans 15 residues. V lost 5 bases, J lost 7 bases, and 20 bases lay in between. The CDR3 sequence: CASSLGGGGSGTQYF. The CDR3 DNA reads TGTGCCAGCAGCCTCGGCGGGGGCGGGAGTGGGACCCAGTACTTC. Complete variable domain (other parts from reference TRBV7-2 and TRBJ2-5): GAGVSQSPSNKVTEKGKDVELRCDPISGHTALYWYRQSLGQGLEFLIYFQGNSAPDKSGLPSDRFSAERTGGSVSTLTIQRTQQEDSAVYLCASSLGGGGSGTQYFGPGTRLLVL.

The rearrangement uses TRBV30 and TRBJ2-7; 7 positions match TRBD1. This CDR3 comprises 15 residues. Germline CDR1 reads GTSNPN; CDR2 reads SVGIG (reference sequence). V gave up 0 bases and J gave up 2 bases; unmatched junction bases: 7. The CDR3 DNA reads TGTGCCTGGAGTGTGCCCTGGACAGGACCCTACGAGCAGTACTTC. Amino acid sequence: CAWSVPWTGPYEQYF. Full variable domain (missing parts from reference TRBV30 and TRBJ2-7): SQTIHQWPATLVQPVGSPLSLECTVEGTSNPNLYWYRQAAGRGLQLLFYSVGIGQISSEVPQNLSASRPQDRQFILSSKKLLLSDSGFYLCAWSVPWTGPYEQYFGPGTRLTVT.

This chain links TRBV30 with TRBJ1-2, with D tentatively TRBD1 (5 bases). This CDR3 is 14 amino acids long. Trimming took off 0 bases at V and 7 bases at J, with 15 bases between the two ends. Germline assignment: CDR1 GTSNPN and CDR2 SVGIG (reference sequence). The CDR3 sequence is CAWSVAGPGGGYTF. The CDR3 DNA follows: TGTGCCTGGAGTGTAGCAGGACCCGGGGGTGGCTACACCTTC.

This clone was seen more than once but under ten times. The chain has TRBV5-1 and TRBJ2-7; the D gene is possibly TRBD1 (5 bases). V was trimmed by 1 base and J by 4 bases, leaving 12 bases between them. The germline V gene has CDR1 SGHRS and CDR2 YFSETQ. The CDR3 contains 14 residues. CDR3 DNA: TGCGCCAGCAGCTTGAAAGCAGGGTCATACGAGCAGTACTTC. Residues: CASSLKAGSYEQYF.

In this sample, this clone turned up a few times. DNA of the CDR3: TGCGCCAGCAGCCAAGAACTGACAGCCTACGAGCAGTACTTC. It translates to CASSQELTAYEQYF. The gene calls are TRBV4-1 and TRBJ2-7; possible D gene TRBD1, 5 bases. Trimming left V 0 bases short and J 2 bases short, with 8 bases between. The CDR3 has 14 residues. Germline V gene data show CDR1 as MGHRA and CDR2 as YSYEKL.

The CDR3 coding sequence is TGCAGCGTTGAAAGGGGGCGAGGCTATGGCTACACCTTC. Residues: CSVERGRGYGYTF. The J gene is TRBJ1-2, the V gene TRBV29-1, with 7 bases that match TRBD1. This CDR3 is built from 13 residues. After removal of 2 bases from V and 4 bases from J, the junction contained 4 bases not matched to a gene. The V gene's germline CDR1 is SQVTM and CDR2 ANQGSEA.

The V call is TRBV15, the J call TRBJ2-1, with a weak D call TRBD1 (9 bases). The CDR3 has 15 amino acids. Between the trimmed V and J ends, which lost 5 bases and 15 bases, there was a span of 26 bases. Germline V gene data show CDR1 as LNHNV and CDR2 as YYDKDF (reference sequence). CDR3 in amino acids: CATSLEHGRDRVRFF. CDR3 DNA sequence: TGTGCCACCAGCCTAGAGCACGGGAGGGACAGGGTGCGGTTCTTC.

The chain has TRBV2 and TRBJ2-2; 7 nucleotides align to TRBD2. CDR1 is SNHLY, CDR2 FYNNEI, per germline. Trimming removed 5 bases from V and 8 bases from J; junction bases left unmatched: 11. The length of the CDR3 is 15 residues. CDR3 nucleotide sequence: TGTGCCAGCAGTCTGCTGCGGGGGACCGTGGGGGAGCTGTTTTTT. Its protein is CASSLLRGTVGELFF.

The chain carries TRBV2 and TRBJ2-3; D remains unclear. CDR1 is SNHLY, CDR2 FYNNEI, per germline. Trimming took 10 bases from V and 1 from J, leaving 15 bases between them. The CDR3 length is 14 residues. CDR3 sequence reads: CANSDGSGTDTQYF. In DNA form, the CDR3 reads TGTGCCAACTCCGACGGGTCTGGCACAGATACGCAGTATTTT.

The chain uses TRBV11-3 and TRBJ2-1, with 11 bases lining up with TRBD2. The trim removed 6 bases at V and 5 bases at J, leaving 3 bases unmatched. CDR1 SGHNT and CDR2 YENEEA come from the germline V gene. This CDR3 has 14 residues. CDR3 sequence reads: CASSGTSGDNEQFF. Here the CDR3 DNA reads TGTGCCAGCAGTGGGACTAGCGGAGACAATGAGCAGTTCTTC.

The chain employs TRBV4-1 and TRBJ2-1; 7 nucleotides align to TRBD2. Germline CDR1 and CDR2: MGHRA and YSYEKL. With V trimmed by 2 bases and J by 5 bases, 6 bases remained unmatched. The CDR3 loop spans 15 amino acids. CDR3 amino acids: CASSQWGLADNEQFF. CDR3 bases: TGCGCCAGCAGCCAATGGGGCCTAGCGGACAATGAGCAGTTCTTC.

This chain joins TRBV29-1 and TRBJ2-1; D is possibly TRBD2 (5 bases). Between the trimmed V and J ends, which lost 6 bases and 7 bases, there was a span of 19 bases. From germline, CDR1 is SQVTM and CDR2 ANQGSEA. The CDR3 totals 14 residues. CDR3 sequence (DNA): TGCAGCGTCATCATGGGGAGAACCGTAAATGAGCAGTTCTTC. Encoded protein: CSVIMGRTVNEQFF.

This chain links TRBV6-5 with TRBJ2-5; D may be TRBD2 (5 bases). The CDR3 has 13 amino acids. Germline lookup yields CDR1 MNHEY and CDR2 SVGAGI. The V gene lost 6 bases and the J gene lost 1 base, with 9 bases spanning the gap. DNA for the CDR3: TGTGCCAGCAGGCTAGCTCTCCAAGAGACCCAGTACTTC. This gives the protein CASRLALQETQYF.

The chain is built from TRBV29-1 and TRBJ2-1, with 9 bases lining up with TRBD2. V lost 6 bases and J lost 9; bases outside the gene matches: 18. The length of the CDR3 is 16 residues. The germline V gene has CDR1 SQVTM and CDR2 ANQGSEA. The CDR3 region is CSVGPGTSLGPGEQFF. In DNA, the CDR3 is TGCAGCGTGGGGCCCGGGACTAGCTTGGGACCGGGTGAGCAGTTCTTC.

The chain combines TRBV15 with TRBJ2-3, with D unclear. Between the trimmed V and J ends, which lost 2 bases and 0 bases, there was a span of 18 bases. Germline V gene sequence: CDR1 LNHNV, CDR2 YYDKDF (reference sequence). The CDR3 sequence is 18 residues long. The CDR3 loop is CATSRQPSLADSTDTQYF. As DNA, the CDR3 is TGTGCCACCAGCAGACAACCCTCCTTAGCAGATAGCACAGATACGCAGTATTTT.

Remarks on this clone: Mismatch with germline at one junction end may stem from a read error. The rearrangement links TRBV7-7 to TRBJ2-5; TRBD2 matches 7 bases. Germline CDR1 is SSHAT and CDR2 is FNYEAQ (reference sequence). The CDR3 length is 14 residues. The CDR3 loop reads CASSPSGVQETQYF. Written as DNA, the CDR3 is TGTGCTAGCAGCCCGAGCGGGGTCCAAGAGACCCAGTACTTC.

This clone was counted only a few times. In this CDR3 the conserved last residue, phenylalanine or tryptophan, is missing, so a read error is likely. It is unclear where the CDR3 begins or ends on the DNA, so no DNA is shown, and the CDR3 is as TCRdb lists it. CDR3 sequence reads: CASSLEGRG. The chain recombines TRBV7-6 with TRBJ1-1. From its first to its last residue, the CDR3 has 9 amino acids. Per germline, CDR1 SGHVS and CDR2 FNYEAQ.